The rows below give T cell receptor beta chains drawn from one sample of a study of low-dose radiotherapy and immunotherapy resistance in tumors. TCRdb called the reads again in MiXCR, with one record for every CDR3 protein. Seen here are around 83,000 distinct CDR3 sequences, 15% to 20% observed once, and the top ten hold about 5.9%. The material sequenced was PBMCs, taken before treatment. Source of these receptors: a male donor with prostate cancer. Each CDR3 is given with its conserved first and last residue. Fields, in order: D gene, clone size, J gene, V gene, CDR3 DNA, CDR3 protein. A D gene is named only where the DNA matches it firmly. Clone size appears in some rows only: once, few, many, or a class for an expanded clone.

TRBD1	many	TRBJ1-1	TRBV12-3/TRBV12-4	TGTGCCAGCAGTTGGACAGGGGCAGGTGACACTGAAGCTTTCTTT	CASSWTGAGDTEAFF
-	many	TRBJ2-2	TRBV5-1	TGCGCCAGCAGCTTGGCCTATCCGAACACCGGGGAGCTGTTTTTT	CASSLAYPNTGELFF
-	few	TRBJ2-1	TRBV7-9	TGTGCCAGCAGCTTGGGGCTAGTATCTAACAATGAGCAGTTCTTC	CASSLGLVSNNEQFF
-	many	TRBJ1-1	TRBV7-9	TGTGCCAGCAGCCGACAGGCCAGGAGCACTGAAGCTTTCTTT	CASSRQARSTEAFF
TRBD1	many	TRBJ1-4	TRBV28	TGTGCCAGCAGTCCGGGGACAGGGGAAGAAAAACTGTTTTTT	CASSPGTGEEKLFF
TRBD1	many	TRBJ2-5	TRBV12-3/TRBV12-4	TGTGCCAGCGGAATCTACGGGACAGACCAAGAGACCCAGTACTTC	CASGIYGTDQETQYF
-	many	TRBJ1-2	TRBV5-1	TGCGCCAGCAGCCCTAAAGGGGACACCTATAACTATGGCTACACCTTC	CASSPKGDTYNYGYTF
-	many	TRBJ1-2	TRBV6-2/TRBV6-3	TGTGCCAGCAGTCGGGACACCGAAGCTGGCTACACCTTC	CASSRDTEAGYTF
-	many	TRBJ2-5	TRBV20-1	TGCAGTGCTAGAGATGGCAGGGGCCGCTCTCGGGAGACCCAGTACTTC	CSARDGRGRSRETQYF
-	-	TRBJ2-3	TRBV5-1	TGCGCCAGCACGAAACGGCAGGGTATTGCAGATACGCAGTATTTT	CASTKRQGIADTQYF
TRBD2	-	TRBJ2-7	TRBV4-2	TGTGCCAGCAGCCAAGAGACTAGCGGGACCGCCGAGCAGTACTTC	CASSQETSGTAEQYF
TRBD1	-	TRBJ1-1	TRBV28	TGTGCCAGCAGTGCAGGGGGCGTGAACTCTGAAGCTTTCTTT	CASSAGGVNSEAFF
TRBD1	many	TRBJ2-7	TRBV19	TGTGCCAGTTCCGGGACAGGGGGTTACGAGCAGTACTTC	CASSGTGGYEQYF
-	many	TRBJ1-4	TRBV25-1	TGTGCCAGCAGTGATTCCCCTGGGGGGGGCGGCGAAGAAAAACTGTTTTTT	CASSDSPGGGGEEKLFF
-	many	TRBJ2-3	TRBV29-1	TGCAGCGTTCGTCGGGCAGATACGCAGTATTTT	CSVRRADTQYF
TRBD1	many	TRBJ2-3	TRBV12-3/TRBV12-4	TGTGCCAGCACTCCAGGGACAGGATTAACAGATACGCAGTATTTT	CASTPGTGLTDTQYF
TRBD2	many	TRBJ2-1	TRBV19	TGTGCCAGTGCCCGCACTAGCGGGGGGGCGATAGACAATGAGCAGTTCTTC	CASARTSGGAIDNEQFF
-	-	TRBJ2-3	TRBV15	TGTGCCACCAGCAGAGATGTCGTTACAGATACGCAGTATTTT	CATSRDVVTDTQYF
TRBD1	many	TRBJ2-1	TRBV11-1	TGTGCCAGCAGCGACCGGGACAGATGGGATGAGCAGTTCTTC	CASSDRDRWDEQFF
TRBD1	many	TRBJ2-1	TRBV4-1	TGCGCCAGCAGCCCCCGCCCGGGACAGGGTCCCAATGAGCAGTTCTTC	CASSPRPGQGPNEQFF
-	many	TRBJ2-7	TRBV29-1	TGCAGCGTTAGTGGGTTAAATTCCCACGGGTACGAGCAGTACTTC	CSVSGLNSHGYEQYF
TRBD1	many	TRBJ1-6	TRBV20-1	TGCAGTGCTACCCCCCCCGGACAGGGGCAGAATTCACCCCTCCACTTT	CSATPPGQGQNSPLHF
TRBD2	many	TRBJ2-5	TRBV5-1	TGCGCCAGCAGCTTTACTAGCGGGAGAGAGACCCAGTACTTC	CASSFTSGRETQYF
TRBD1	many	TRBJ2-5	TRBV28	TGTGCCAGCAGTAGCGCCTACAGGGGGCGGGACGCCTCGACCCAGTACTTC	CASSSAYRGRDASTQYF
TRBD1	-	TRBJ1-2	TRBV28	TGTGCCAGCAGGGGGGACAGGGAGCTTTTGGCTAACTATGGCTACACCTTC	CASRGDRELLANYGYTF
-	many	TRBJ1-6	TRBV5-5	TGTGCCAGCAGCTTCCCGGGCAATTCACCCCTCCACTTT	CASSFPGNSPLHF
-	once	TRBJ1-2	TRBV14	TGTGCCAGCAGCCCCAACGCCGGGACGTCTGGCTACACCTTC	CASSPNAGTSGYTF
-	-	TRBJ2-2	TRBV20-1	TGCAGTGCTAGATCGGGCACCGGGGAGCTGTTTTTT	CSARSGTGELFF
-	many	TRBJ2-3	TRBV20-1	TGCAGTGCTAGCCCATTAACCACAGATACGCAGTATTTT	CSASPLTTDTQYF
-	-	TRBJ1-1	TRBV19	TGTGCCAGTACAGGGTTGAACACTGAAGCTTTCTTT	CASTGLNTEAFF
-	many	TRBJ2-3	TRBV20-1	TGCAGTGCCGAACAGGGCTTTGGATCAGATACGCAGTATTTT	CSAEQGFGSDTQYF
-	many	TRBJ2-7	TRBV19	TGTGCCAGTAGTATGCCACGTCACGGAACCTACGAGCAGTACTTC	CASSMPRHGTYEQYF
TRBD2	many	TRBJ2-7	TRBV4-3	TGCGCCAGCAGCCGGAAGGAGCGGGGGATCTCCTACGAGCAGTACTTC	CASSRKERGISYEQYF
-	-	TRBJ1-1	TRBV19	TGTGCCAGTAAGATGGGGGATAACACTGAAGCTTTCTTT	CASKMGDNTEAFF
-	many	TRBJ2-5	TRBV30	TGTGCCTGGAGTATTCGGCTATCCTGGGAAGCCCAGTACTTC	CAWSIRLSWEAQYF
-	-	TRBJ1-6	TRBV11-2	TGTGCCAGCAGCTTATCCTCAGGGGTCACCCTCCACTTT	CASSLSSGVTLHF
TRBD1	few	TRBJ1-2	TRBV20-1	TGCAGTGCGGGGAGGACAGGGGGCTATGGCTACACCTTC	CSAGRTGGYGYTF
-	many	TRBJ1-6	TRBV14	TGTGCCAGCAGCTTCAACGACGGCAGGGTAGGGTCACCCCTCCACTTT	CASSFNDGRVGSPLHF
TRBD2	many	TRBJ2-1	TRBV7-2	TGTGCCAGCACCGGCCAACTAGCGGACTCCTACAATGAGCAGTTCTTC	CASTGQLADSYNEQFF
-	many	TRBJ2-5	TRBV20-1	TGCAGTGCAAGACCGAAGGGAGAGACCCAGTACTTC	CSARPKGETQYF
-	many	TRBJ2-1	TRBV12-3/TRBV12-4	TGTGCCAGCAGTTCCGGTTTGGGTGAGCAGTTCTTC	CASSSGLGEQFF
-	-	TRBJ2-2	TRBV5-1	-	CASSSGTATNTGELFFF